The present T cell receptor beta chain was sequenced within a study of T cell repertoires in ileal Crohn's disease. Broader study findings: Sorted CD8 T cells held more high-frequency clones than CD4.

The table came from immunoSEQ multiplex PCR; TCRdb's copy has only in-frame clones and leaves some out. The top ten clones hold over 4% of a sample with over 5,500 clones, around 83% of them seen once. The CDR3 has 15 residues. In germline, CDR1 is SGHRS, CDR2 YFSETQ. With regard to this clone: The antigen is unknown. One end of the junction does not line up with germline, which may come from a read error. Other DNA variants within this sample encode the same CDR3.

The sample was ileal tissue. J is TRBJ2-5 and V is TRBV5-1, with 9 bases fitting TRBD1. The clonotype was recovered from an adult with Crohn's disease. CDR3 sequence (DNA): TGCGCCAGCAGCACGGGACAGGGTAGACGGGAGACTCAGTACTTC. It yields the protein CASSTGQGRRETQYF.